The 27 T cell receptor beta chains below were found in one sample sequenced in a study of blood T cells in healthy people across ages. The second PCR ran about 6 to 11 cycles with a sample-barcoded 5' primer and J-beta primers. Using its own MiXCR run on the 5' RACE reads, TCRdb lists one record per CDR3 protein. This sample yields 700,000 to 850,000 distinct CDR3 sequences, of which around 34% are seen a single time; over 10% belongs to the top ten. Sequenced input: blood. The receptors originated from a young man in good health.

This clonotype has more than one count but fewer than ten. This chain joins TRBV27 and TRBJ1-2; D gene uncertain. The CDR3 extends over 15 amino acids. Trimming took off 0 bases at V and 4 bases at J, with 12 bases between the two ends. Per the germline V gene, CDR1 is MNHEY and CDR2 is SMNVEV (reference sequence). The CDR3 region is CASSLSGSFIYGYTF. The CDR3 DNA reads as TGTGCCAGCAGTTTATCGGGTTCCTTCATCTATGGCTACACCTTC.

Only one count was recorded for this clonotype. The genes are TRBV9 and TRBJ2-7; 8 nucleotides match TRBD2. Per the germline V gene, CDR1 is SGDLS and CDR2 is YYNGEE. There are 14 residues in the CDR3. The junction had 9 bases not matched to a gene; V was cut back by 3 bases and J by 7 bases. The CDR3 sequence is CASSGTGTSTEQYF. CDR3 DNA: TGTGCCAGCAGCGGAACCGGGACTAGTACTGAGCAGTACTTC.

This clonotype was seen many times. The rearrangement joins TRBV20-1 to TRBJ2-7; 7 nucleotides agree with TRBD1. The ends lost 5 bases at V and 3 bases at J; junction bases unmatched: 13. Germline CDR1 is DFQATT and CDR2 is SNEGSKA (reference sequence). This CDR3 contains 15 residues. The CDR3 DNA follows: TGCAGTGCTTCGCGCCTCCGGGACAGCCTCTACGAGCAGTACTTC. Translated: CSASRLRDSLYEQYF.

The chain recombines TRBV6-4 with TRBJ1-4, with 8 bases identical to TRBD1. V dropped 9 bases and J dropped 0; count of bases not matched to a gene: 9. The CDR3 extends over 16 amino acids. CDR1 is MRHNA and CDR2 is SNTAGT in the germline V gene. The chain's CDR3 is CASQGQGSATNEKLFF. In DNA form, the CDR3 reads TGTGCCAGTCAAGGACAGGGAAGTGCAACTAATGAAAAACTGTTTTTT.

This clonotype came up many times. The chain has TRBV29-1 and TRBJ2-1; D is unclear. Germline loops: CDR1 SQVTM, CDR2 ANQGSEA. Trimming took off 0 bases at V and 5 bases at J, with 5 bases between the two ends. The CDR3 extends over 12 amino acids. The CDR3 sequence is CSVEDGHNEQFF. The CDR3 DNA reads TGCAGCGTTGAAGATGGGCACAATGAGCAGTTCTTC.

The genes are TRBV6-1 and TRBJ1-1; no reliable D call. This CDR3 is built from 15 residues. Per the germline V gene, CDR1 is MNHNS and CDR2 is SASEGT. Trimming took off 3 bases at V and 1 base at J, with 12 bases between the two ends. CDR3 loop: CASSEVPIRNTEAFF. The CDR3 nucleotides are TGTGCCAGCAGTGAGGTTCCGATAAGGAACACTGAAGCTTTCTTT.

This rearrangement joins TRBV29-1 to TRBJ1-1, with D possibly TRBD1 on 6 matching bases. Germline lookup yields CDR1 SQVTM and CDR2 ANQGSEA. V was cut by 8 bases and J by 5 bases, with 21 bases left in between. This CDR3 is 14 amino acids long. This CDR3 is CSSVVSGEGTEAFF. The CDR3, as DNA: TGCAGCTCTGTGGTGTCAGGGGAGGGAACTGAAGCTTTCTTT.

The genes are TRBV7-9 and TRBJ2-3, with TRBD2 matching 9 bases. Per germline, CDR1 SEHNR and CDR2 FQNEAQ (reference sequence). This CDR3 contains 16 residues. Unmatched junction bases numbered 11, after V lost 5 bases and J lost 5 bases. CDR3: CASSPRTSDWGDTQYF. Written as DNA, the CDR3 is TGTGCCAGCAGCCCCCGGACTAGCGACTGGGGAGATACGCAGTATTTT.

The chain carries TRBV9 and TRBJ1-4; D gene ambiguous. Germline CDR1 SGDLS, CDR2 YYNGEE. The ends were cut back, 4 bases at V and 8 bases at J, with 18 bases in the middle. This CDR3 comprises 15 residues. The chain's CDR3 is CASSPEAGNSEKLFF. DNA for the CDR3: TGTGCCAGCAGCCCAGAGGCGGGGAATTCAGAAAAACTGTTTTTT. The complete variable domain, with remaining parts taken from reference TRBV9 and TRBJ1-4, reads DSGVTQTPKHLITATGQRVTLRCSPRSGDLSVYWYQQSLDQGLQFLIQYYNGEERAKGNILERFSAQQFPDLHSELNLSSLELGDSALYFCASSPEAGNSEKLFFGSGTQLSVL.

The chain employs TRBV6-1 and TRBJ2-1; 7 nucleotides agree with TRBD1. The CDR3 contains 13 residues. CDR1 is MNHNS and CDR2 is SASEGT in the germline V gene. The V segment lost 8 bases and the J segment 6 bases; nucleotides outside the gene matches: 7. CDR3 DNA sequence: TGTGCCAGCCAACGACAGGGTACCAATGAGCAGTTCTTC. Translating it yields CASQRQGTNEQFF.

For this clonotype: Given a much more abundant clone one base away, this may be a read error. DNA of the CDR3: TGTACCAGCAGTGAAGGACAGGGAAGGTATGAGCAGTTCTTC. As protein: CTSSEGQGRYEQFF. The chain combines TRBV6-1 with TRBJ2-1; 8 bases are shared with TRBD1. The V gene's germline CDR1 is MNHNS and CDR2 SASEGT. There are 14 residues in the CDR3.

The chain combines TRBV7-2 with TRBJ1-5; 9 nucleotides align to TRBD1. This CDR3 spans 15 amino acids. CDR1 and CDR2 (germline): SGHTA, FQGNSA. The trim removed 10 bases at V and 7 bases at J, leaving 14 bases unmatched. CDR3 amino acids: CATPRTGQGLQPQHF. Written as DNA, the CDR3 is TGTGCCACACCCCGGACAGGACAGGGGCTACAGCCCCAGCATTTT.

J is TRBJ2-7 and V is TRBV4-3; TRBD1 is a possible D gene (5 bases). The DNA end favors TRBJ2-4, so the J call may be wrong. Looked up from germline, CDR1 is LGHNA and CDR2 is YSLEER. CDR3 length: 16 residues. CDR3 in amino acids: CASSQDPVGHWDIQYF. In DNA form, the CDR3 reads TGCGCCAGCAGCCAAGATCCCGTCGGACACTGGGACATTCAGTACTTC.

In this sample, this clonotype turned up many times. The chain combines TRBV12-3 or TRBV12-4 with TRBJ1-2; TRBD1 might be the D (6 bases). This CDR3 has 15 amino acids. V was cut by 3 bases and J by 8 bases, with 19 bases left in between. The CDR3 loop reads CASSFLGWGQGGYTF. The CDR3 region has the DNA TGTGCCAGCAGTTTCCTGGGCTGGGGGCAGGGAGGCTACACCTTC.

The chain couples TRBV29-1 to TRBJ2-5, with a weak D call TRBD1 (6 bases). Trimming cost V 7 bases and J 3 bases, with 18 bases left between them. The V gene's germline CDR1 is SQVTM and CDR2 ANQGSEA. This CDR3 has 14 amino acids. The CDR3 sequence: CSAPKDGTKETQYF. The CDR3 DNA reads as TGCAGCGCACCTAAGGACGGGACAAAAGAGACCCAGTACTTC.

The chain joins TRBV13 to TRBJ2-1; the D is unclear. This CDR3 is 13 amino acids long. The ends were cut back, 4 bases at V and 2 bases at J, with 6 bases in the middle. From germline, CDR1 is PRHDT and CDR2 FYEKMQ (reference sequence). This chain's CDR3 is CASSSSTYNEQFF. Written as DNA, the CDR3 is TGTGCCAGCAGCTCATCTACCTACAATGAGCAGTTCTTC.

The CDR3 loop reads CSARDQGLSSPLHF. DNA for the CDR3: TGCAGTGCTAGAGATCAGGGTTTGAGTTCACCCCTCCACTTT. This chain uses TRBV20-1 with TRBJ1-6; weak D call: TRBD1 (5 bases). Germline V gene lookup returns CDR1 DFQATT and CDR2 SNEGSKA (reference sequence). The V end lost 0 bases, the J end lost 9 bases, and 12 bases lay between the germline ends. There are 14 residues in the CDR3.

The genes are TRBV6-2 or TRBV6-3 and TRBJ1-4; 10 bases match TRBD1. After removal of 10 bases from V and 7 bases from J, the junction contained 9 bases not matched to a gene. The CDR3 sequence is 14 residues long. Germline V CDR1 and CDR2: MNHEY, SVGEGT. The CDR3 spells CAIVGTGASEKLFF. The CDR3, as DNA: TGTGCCATTGTCGGGACAGGGGCGAGTGAAAAACTGTTTTTT.

Here the CDR3 reads CASSLGSWGSYNEQFF. For the CDR3, the DNA is TGTGCCAGCAGCTTAGGTAGTTGGGGCTCCTACAATGAGCAGTTCTTC. This chain links TRBV7-8 with TRBJ2-1, with D hard to call. This CDR3 is built from 16 residues. Germline values: CDR1 SGHVS, CDR2 FQNEAQ. V lost 1 base, J lost 0 bases, and 10 bases lay in between. The full variable domain, in which reference TRBV7-8 and TRBJ2-1 provide the parts outside the CDR3, is GAGVSQSPRYKVAKRGQDVALRCDPISGHVSLFWYQQALGQGPEFLTYFQNEAQLDKSGLPSDRFFAERPEGSVSTLKIQRTQQEDSAVYLCASSLGSWGSYNEQFFGPGTRLTVL.

This clonotype has at least ten counts. This chain uses TRBV4-1 with TRBJ2-3; D remains ambiguous. Per the germline V gene, CDR1 is MGHRA and CDR2 is YSYEKL. The CDR3 has 15 amino acids. The V end lost 4 bases, the J end lost 2 bases, and 13 bases lay between the germline ends. The CDR3 DNA sequence: TGCGCCAGCAGCCCGGAGCTTATGACCACAGATACGCAGTATTTT. This sequence encodes CASSPELMTTDTQYF.

The genes are TRBV6-5 and TRBJ1-1; no clear D. The CDR3 is 11 amino acids. The V gene lost 2 bases and the J gene lost 10 bases, with 8 bases spanning the gap. Germline CDR1 MNHEY, CDR2 SVGAGI. CDR3: CASSYMGRAFF. Here the CDR3 DNA reads TGTGCCAGCAGTTACATGGGCAGAGCTTTCTTT.

The table lists this clonotype with a few counts. V usage is TRBV29-1 and J usage is TRBJ2-1; D gene unclear. The germline V and J ends were trimmed by 4 bases and 0 bases, with 10 bases remaining between them. Looked up from germline, CDR1 is SQVTM and CDR2 is ANQGSEA. The CDR3 is 14 amino acids. CDR3 residues: CSVVGLSSYNEQFF. The CDR3 DNA sequence: TGCAGCGTTGTCGGGTTAAGCTCCTACAATGAGCAGTTCTTC.

Only a few counts were recorded for this clonotype. At one end the junction does not follow the germline gene, possibly because of a read error. This chain uses TRBV3-1 with TRBJ2-5, with 9 positions matching TRBD2. The CDR3 has 16 residues. CDR1 LGHDT and CDR2 YNNKEL come from the germline V gene (reference sequence). The DNA of the CDR3 is TGCGCCAGCAGCCCGTGGGCTAGCGGGATCCAAGAGACCCAGTACTTC. Translating gives CASSPWASGIQETQYF.

As for this clonotype: A much larger clonotype is one base distant, so this may be a read error. The chain is built from TRBV7-2 and TRBJ2-5; 7 positions match TRBD2. The CDR3 is 13 residues long. Per germline, CDR1 SGHTA and CDR2 FQGNSA. The ends lost 10 bases at V and 3 bases at J; junction bases unmatched: 8. CDR3 bases: TGTGCCACCCAAGTTGGGGGGGAAGAGACCCAGTACTTC. The encoded protein is CATQVGGEETQYF.

This chain joins TRBV9 and TRBJ2-7; 7 bases agree with TRBD2. Germline lookup yields CDR1 SGDLS and CDR2 YYNGEE. J was trimmed by 3 bases and V by 9 bases; bases with no gene match: 12. This CDR3 has 14 amino acids. DNA of the CDR3: TGTGCCAAGACTAGCAGGTCTGCAGGCTACGAGCAGTACTTC. Translating it yields CAKTSRSAGYEQYF.

Worth noting for this clonotype: With a much larger clone just one base away, this may be a read error. The chain combines TRBV6-2 or TRBV6-3 with TRBJ2-1; D gene ambiguous. V shed 1 base and J shed 13 bases, with 20 bases lying between them. Germline lookup yields CDR1 MNHEY and CDR2 SVGEGT. The CDR3 is 15 amino acids. The CDR3, as DNA: TGTGCCAGCAGTTACTACGAAGCACTCCAAGAGACCCAGTTCTTC. Translation gives CASSYYEALQETQFF.

This chain uses TRBV5-6 with TRBJ2-7; D may be TRBD2 (5 bases). The end of the DNA aligns better with TRBJ2-1, so the J call may be wrong. The CDR3 contains 16 residues. CDR1 and CDR2 from the germline V gene are SGHDT and YYEEEE. CDR3 coding DNA: TGTGCCAACATCCCCCGTCGGTCTAGCATCTACAATGAGCAGTTCTTC. Protein sequence: CANIPRRSSIYNEQFF.